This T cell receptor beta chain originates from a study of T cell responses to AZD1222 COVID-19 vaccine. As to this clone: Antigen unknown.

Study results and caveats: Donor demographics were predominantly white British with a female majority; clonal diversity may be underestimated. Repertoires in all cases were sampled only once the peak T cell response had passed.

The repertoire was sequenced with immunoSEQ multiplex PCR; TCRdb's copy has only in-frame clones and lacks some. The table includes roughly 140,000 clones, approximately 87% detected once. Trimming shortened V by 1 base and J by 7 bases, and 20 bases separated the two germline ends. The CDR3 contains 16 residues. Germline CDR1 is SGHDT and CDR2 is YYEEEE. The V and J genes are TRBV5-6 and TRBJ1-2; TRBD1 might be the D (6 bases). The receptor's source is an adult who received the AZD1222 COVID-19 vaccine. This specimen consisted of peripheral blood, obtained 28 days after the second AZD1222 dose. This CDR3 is CASSLINAGAEVGYTF. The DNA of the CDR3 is TGTGCCAGCAGCTTGATTAACGCAGGGGCTGAGGTTGGCTACACCTTC.